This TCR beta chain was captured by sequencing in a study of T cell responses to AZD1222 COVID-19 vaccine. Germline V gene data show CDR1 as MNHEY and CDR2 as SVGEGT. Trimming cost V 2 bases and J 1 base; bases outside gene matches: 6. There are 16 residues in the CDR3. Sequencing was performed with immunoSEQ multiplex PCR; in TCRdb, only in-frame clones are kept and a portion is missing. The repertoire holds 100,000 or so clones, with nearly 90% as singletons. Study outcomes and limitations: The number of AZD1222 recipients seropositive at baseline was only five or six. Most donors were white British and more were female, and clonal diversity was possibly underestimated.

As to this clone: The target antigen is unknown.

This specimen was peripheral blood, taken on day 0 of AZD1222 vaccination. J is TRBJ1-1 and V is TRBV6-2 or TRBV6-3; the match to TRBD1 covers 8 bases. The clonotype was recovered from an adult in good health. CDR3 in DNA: TGTGCCAGCAGTTACGAGACAGGGGTAGGGAACACTGAAGCTTTCTTT. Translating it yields CASSYETGVGNTEAFF.